These 14 T cell receptor beta chains were sequenced from one sample in a study of blood T cell repertoires in COVID-19. Measured with immunoSEQ multiplex PCR; TCRdb has only the in-frame clones, and not every one. The sample lists 340,000 or so clones; approximately 83% were seen once. Source material: PBMCs or T cells enriched from blood (not recorded which). These receptors originate from a woman aged 35 to 49 with acute COVID-19.

This chain joins TRBV5-5 and TRBJ2-5; D may be TRBD1 (6 bases). There are 15 residues in the CDR3. V was cut by 3 bases and J by 1 base, with 13 bases left in between. Germline V gene data show CDR1 as SGHKS and CDR2 as YYEKEE (reference sequence). The CDR3 loop is CASSSGQGTQETQYF. The CDR3 DNA reads TGTGCCAGCAGCTCCGGCCAGGGGACCCAAGAGACCCAGTACTTC.

This clone was detected a few times. The chain links TRBV2 to TRBJ2-7; 9 nucleotides align to TRBD1. Trimming took 5 bases from V and 3 from J; bases not matched to a gene: 11. CDR1 SNHLY and CDR2 FYNNEI come from the germline V gene. CDR3 length equals 16 residues. CDR3: CASSYTRDRVRYEQYF. The CDR3 region has the DNA TGTGCCAGCAGTTACACCCGGGACAGGGTGCGCTACGAGCAGTACTTC.

The chain couples TRBV28 to TRBJ1-2; tentative D call: TRBD1 (5 bases). The CDR3 runs 14 residues. Trimming took 6 bases from V and 4 from J, leaving 15 bases between them. Germline assignment: CDR1 MDHEN and CDR2 SYDVKM. CDR3 sequence reads: CASRPDQGFYGYTF. The CDR3 DNA reads as TGTGCCAGCAGGCCGGATCAGGGTTTCTATGGCTACACCTTC.

This clone was observed once. The V gene is TRBV9, the J gene TRBJ1-1, with 12 positions matching TRBD1. CDR1 and CDR2 (germline): SGDLS, YYNGEE. The CDR3 is made up of 16 amino acids. After removal of 4 bases from V and 1 base from J, the junction contained 5 bases not matched to a gene. Here the CDR3 DNA reads TGTGCCAGCAGCCCGGGGACAGGGGGCAAGAACACTGAAGCTTTCTTT. As protein: CASSPGTGGKNTEAFF.

This rearrangement joins TRBV10-3 to TRBJ1-2; D unresolved. V lost 3 bases and J 8 bases, leaving 13 bases between the germline ends. CDR3 length equals 13 residues. Germline V gives CDR1 ENHRY, CDR2 SYGVKD. The CDR3 sequence: CAISDRKAGGYTF. As DNA, the CDR3 is TGTGCCATCAGTGATAGGAAGGCCGGGGGCTACACCTTC.

V usage is TRBV9 and J usage is TRBJ1-2; 7 bases align to TRBD1. This CDR3 spans 15 amino acids. V gave up 0 bases and J gave up 1 base; unmatched junction bases: 3. Germline V gene lookup returns CDR1 SGDLS and CDR2 YYNGEE. This CDR3 reads CASSVATGVNYGYTF. In nucleotides, the CDR3 is TGTGCCAGCAGCGTAGCCACAGGGGTTAACTATGGCTACACCTTC.

This clone was counted a few times. The genes are TRBV5-4 and TRBJ1-5; perhaps TRBD1 as D (6 bases). CDR3 length equals 14 residues. The V and J ends lost 2 bases and 5 bases respectively, with 11 bases between them. CDR1 is SGHNT, CDR2 YYREEE, per germline (reference sequence). The CDR3 spells CASSFRGGDQPQHF. The CDR3 nucleotides read TGTGCCAGCAGCTTCAGGGGCGGTGATCAGCCCCAGCATTTT.

The V call is TRBV4-1, the J call TRBJ2-7; 7 nucleotides agree with TRBD2. This CDR3 is built from 15 residues. Germline lookup yields CDR1 MGHRA and CDR2 YSYEKL. J was trimmed by 6 bases and V by 1 base; bases with no gene match: 9. In DNA form, the CDR3 reads TGCGCCAGCAGCCAAGGCGGCGCGGGAGTAGGCGAGCAGTACTTC. Its protein is CASSQGGAGVGEQYF.

This chain uses TRBV29-1 with TRBJ1-1, with 10 bases fitting TRBD1. CDR1 is SQVTM, CDR2 ANQGSEA, per germline. V shed 2 bases, J shed 12 bases, and the junction held 12 bases outside the gene matches. There are 14 residues in the CDR3. The CDR3 protein is CSVELVRTGGTSFF. The CDR3 DNA follows: TGCAGCGTTGAATTAGTTCGGACAGGGGGAACGTCTTTCTTT.

The chain is built from TRBV2 and TRBJ1-3; maybe TRBD1 (6 bases). The CDR3 is 15 amino acids. Germline V lookup: CDR1 SNHLY, CDR2 FYNNEI. V was trimmed by 5 bases and J by 4 bases, leaving 15 bases between them. The CDR3 DNA is TGTGCCAGCAGTTCCGTTGGGACATCCGGAAACACCATATATTTT. It codes for CASSSVGTSGNTIYF.

Notes on this clone: This CDR3 is also generated by other DNA sequences in the sample. The rearrangement links TRBV4-2 to TRBJ2-7; 8 nucleotides line up with TRBD1. The trim removed 1 base at V and 7 bases at J, leaving 9 bases unmatched. This CDR3 is built from 15 residues. Germline loops: CDR1 LGHNA, CDR2 YNFKEQ. In DNA, the CDR3 is TGTGCCAGCAGCCAAGTAGGCCAGGGGGCGGGGGAGCAGTACTTC. It translates to CASSQVGQGAGEQYF.

This sequence joins TRBV5-1 and TRBJ1-6; D ambiguous. Germline CDR1 is SGHRS and CDR2 is YFSETQ. This CDR3 region has 15 residues. Trimming cost V 2 bases and J 7 bases, with 13 bases left between them. CDR3 loop: CASSLTGLENSPLHF. DNA of the CDR3: TGCGCCAGCAGCTTAACCGGACTGGAAAATTCACCCCTCCACTTT.

This clone was detected a few times. The CDR3 sequence is CASTRTGRNSPLHF. The CDR3 nucleotides read TGTGCCAGCACTCGGACAGGGCGGAATTCACCCCTCCACTTT. This chain joins TRBV27 and TRBJ1-6; 8 bases align to TRBD1. There are 14 residues in the CDR3. V lost 7 bases, J lost 7 bases, and 6 bases stayed unmatched. Germline V gene lookup returns CDR1 MNHEY and CDR2 SMNVEV (reference sequence).

This clone was counted at least ten times. The rearrangement joins TRBV5-6 to TRBJ2-3; 9 nucleotides align to TRBD2. Per germline, CDR1 SGHDT and CDR2 YYEEEE. This CDR3 has 16 amino acids. The V and J ends lost 3 bases and 2 bases, in that order; junction bases with no gene match: 7. CDR3 sequence: CASSSFGLANTDTQYF. The CDR3 region has the DNA TGTGCCAGCAGCTCATTTGGACTAGCGAACACAGATACGCAGTATTTT.